Sequencing of this T cell receptor (beta chain) was carried out in a study of shared clonotypes between healthy human individuals. CD4+ cell separation produced CD45RA+ naive and CD45RA-negative memory subsets. V trimming: 6 bases; J trimming: 1 base; junction bases outside the gene matches: 10. This CDR3 is 17 amino acids long. Germline values: CDR1 MDHEN, CDR2 SYDVKM. Some clones are missing from TCRdb's copy, which holds only in-frame ones; the method was immunoSEQ multiplex PCR. The sample holds approximately 2.1 million clones, approximately 93% seen once. Sequencing was performed on naive CD4+ T cells from PBMCs. Subset in this sample: CD45RA+ positively selected. The chain recombines TRBV28 with TRBJ2-5; 11 positions match TRBD2. The receptor was isolated from a man in his late teens or twenties in good health. Some clones in this sample may be carry-over from other donors' samples. CDR3 nucleotides: TGTGCCAGCAGCTTGTTCATAGCGGGAGGGCCCCAAGAGACCCAGTACTTC. It translates to CASSLFIAGGPQETQYF.